This TCR beta chain derives from a study of control samples from healthy donors and cancer patients (TCRdb year 2020). Comment on this clone: The antigen it binds to is not known. No much larger clonotype is one base removed from it; base qualities were not supplied.

Receptor amplification or capture employed the immunoSEQ multiplex PCR assay. TCRdb mirrors the immuneACCESS table, restricted to in-frame sequences. Some clones are absent from its copies; in checked studies, under half trace to an unresolved V gene, and the reason for the others is unknown. The sample table holds some 120,000 clones, of which approximately 88% were seen once. The ten largest clones capture 40% of the sample. Reading from cysteine to phenylalanine, the CDR3 counts 13 amino acids. This entry keeps only the CDR3 DNA: 39 bases, framed from base 1. Based on the germline V gene, the CDR1 and CDR2 sequences are ENHRY and SYGVKD. V loses 10 bases of germline sequence and J loses 5 bases, and the interval between the two ends is 18 bases.

The sequence was obtained from a middle-aged man in good health. The chain employs TRBV10-3 and TRBJ2-7; a tentative D call is TRBD1 (6 bases match). Input material: blood. The nucleotide sequence reads as follows: TGTGCCACCGTTACAGGGTTGGGAGACGAGCAGTACTTC. This encodes CATVTGLGDEQYF.